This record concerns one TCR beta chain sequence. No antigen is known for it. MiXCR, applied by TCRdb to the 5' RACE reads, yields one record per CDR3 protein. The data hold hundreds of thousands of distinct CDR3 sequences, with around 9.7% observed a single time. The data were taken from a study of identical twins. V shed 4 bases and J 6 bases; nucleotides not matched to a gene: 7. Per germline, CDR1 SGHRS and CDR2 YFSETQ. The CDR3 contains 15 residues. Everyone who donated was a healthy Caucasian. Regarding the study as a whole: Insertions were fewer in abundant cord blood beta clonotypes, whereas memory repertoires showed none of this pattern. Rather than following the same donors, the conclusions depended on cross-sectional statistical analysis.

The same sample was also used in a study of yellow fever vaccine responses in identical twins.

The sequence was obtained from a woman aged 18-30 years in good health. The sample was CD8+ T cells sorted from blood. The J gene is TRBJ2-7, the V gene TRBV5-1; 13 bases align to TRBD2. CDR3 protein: CASSEGLAGVSEQYF. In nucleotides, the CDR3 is TGCGCCAGCAGCGAAGGACTAGCGGGAGTTAGCGAGCAGTACTTC.